This T cell receptor beta chain was sequenced for a study of T cell changes during pregnancy in multiple sclerosis. The protocol was immunoSEQ multiplex PCR, while the TCRdb copy is restricted to in-frame clones and leaves out a portion. The table includes about 80,000 clones, around 92% detected once. The CDR3 totals 16 residues. V gave up 2 bases and J gave up 9 bases; unmatched junction bases: 12. Germline CDR1 reads GTSNPN; CDR2 reads SVGIG (reference sequence). The chain couples TRBV30 to TRBJ2-1; 11 bases map to TRBD2. Sequences were derived from peripheral blood, sampled before pregnancy. The receptor comes from a female donor with multiple sclerosis, enrolled in a pregnancy study. Written as DNA, the CDR3 is TGTGCCTGGAGTCCCAAACGACTAGCGGGATGGGGTGAGCAGTTCTTC. Its translation: CAWSPKRLAGWGEQFF.